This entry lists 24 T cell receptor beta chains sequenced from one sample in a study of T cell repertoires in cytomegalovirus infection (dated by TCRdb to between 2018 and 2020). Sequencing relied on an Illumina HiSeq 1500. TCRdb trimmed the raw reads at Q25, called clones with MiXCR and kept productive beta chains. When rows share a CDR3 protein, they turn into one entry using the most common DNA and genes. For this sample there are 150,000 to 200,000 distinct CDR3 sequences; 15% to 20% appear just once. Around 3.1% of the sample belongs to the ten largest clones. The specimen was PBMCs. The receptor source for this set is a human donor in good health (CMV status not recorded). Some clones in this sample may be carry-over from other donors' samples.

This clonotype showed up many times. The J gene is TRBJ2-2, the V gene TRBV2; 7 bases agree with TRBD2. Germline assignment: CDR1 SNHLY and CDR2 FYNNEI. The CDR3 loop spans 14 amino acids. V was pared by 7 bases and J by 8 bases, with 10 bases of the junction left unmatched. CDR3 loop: CASTLSGLVGELFF. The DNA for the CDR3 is TGTGCCAGCACATTGTCAGGACTAGTAGGGGAGCTGTTTTTT. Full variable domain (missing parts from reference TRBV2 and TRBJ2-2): EPEVTQTPSHQVTQMGQEVILRCVPISNHLYFYWYRQILGQKVEFLVSFYNNEISEKSEIFDDQFSVERPDGSNFTLKIRSTKLEDSAMYFCASTLSGLVGELFFGEGSRLTVL.

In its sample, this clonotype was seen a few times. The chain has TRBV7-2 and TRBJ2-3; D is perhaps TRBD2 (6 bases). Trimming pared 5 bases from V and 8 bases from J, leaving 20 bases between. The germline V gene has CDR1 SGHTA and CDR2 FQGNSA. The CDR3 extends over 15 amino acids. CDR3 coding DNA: TGTGCCAGCAGCACCACTAGCTCGGCCGTGGGTACGCAGTATTTT. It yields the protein CASSTTSSAVGTQYF.

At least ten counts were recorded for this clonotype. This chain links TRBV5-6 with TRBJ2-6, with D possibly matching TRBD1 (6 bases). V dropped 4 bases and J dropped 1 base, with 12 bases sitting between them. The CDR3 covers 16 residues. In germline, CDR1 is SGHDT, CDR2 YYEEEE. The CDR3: CASSLHRASGANVLTF. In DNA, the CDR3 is TGTGCCAGCAGCCTCCACAGGGCGTCTGGGGCCAACGTCCTGACTTTC.

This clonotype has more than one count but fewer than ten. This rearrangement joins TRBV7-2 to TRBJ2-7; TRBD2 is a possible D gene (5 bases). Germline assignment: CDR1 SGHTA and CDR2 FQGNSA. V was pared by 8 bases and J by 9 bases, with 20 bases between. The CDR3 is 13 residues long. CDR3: CASLEGLSSVQYF. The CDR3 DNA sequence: TGTGCCAGCTTAGAGGGCCTCTCTTCGGTGCAGTACTTC.

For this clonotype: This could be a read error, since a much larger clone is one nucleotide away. As DNA, the CDR3 is TGTCCCAGCAGCGTGTACCGGGACAGGGGATTCCAAAACACCATATATTTT. It yields the protein CPSSVYRDRGFQNTIYF. The V gene is TRBV7-1, the J gene TRBJ1-3; 10 bases are shared with TRBD1. TRBV7-1 is sorted into the ORF group, with uncertain function. The CDR3 length is 17 residues.

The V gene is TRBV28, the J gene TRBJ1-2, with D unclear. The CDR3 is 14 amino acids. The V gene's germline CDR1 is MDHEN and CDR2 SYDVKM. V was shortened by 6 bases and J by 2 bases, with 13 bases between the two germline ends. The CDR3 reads CASSYSVENYGYTF. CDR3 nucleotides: TGTGCCAGCAGCTACAGCGTGGAGAACTATGGCTACACCTTC.

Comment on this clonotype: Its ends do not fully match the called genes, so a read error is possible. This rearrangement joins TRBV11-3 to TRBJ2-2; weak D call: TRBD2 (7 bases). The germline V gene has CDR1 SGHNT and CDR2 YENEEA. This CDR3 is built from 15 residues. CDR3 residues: CATSEGGSSTGEQFF. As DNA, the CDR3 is TGTGCCACCTCGGAGGGGGGGTCGAGCACCGGGGAGCAGTTTTTT.

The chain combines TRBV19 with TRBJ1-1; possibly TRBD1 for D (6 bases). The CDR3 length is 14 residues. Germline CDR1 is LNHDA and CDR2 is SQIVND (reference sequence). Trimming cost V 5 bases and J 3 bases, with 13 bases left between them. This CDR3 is CASSLPQGYTEAFF. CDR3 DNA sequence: TGTGCCAGTAGTCTTCCCCAGGGGTACACTGAAGCTTTCTTT. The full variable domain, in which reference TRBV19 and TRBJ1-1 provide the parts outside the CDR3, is DGGITQSPKYLFRKEGQNVTLSCEQNLNHDAMYWYRQDPGQGLRLIYYSQIVNDFQKGDIAEGYSVSREKKESFPLTVTSAQKNPTAFYLCASSLPQGYTEAFFGQGTRLTVV.

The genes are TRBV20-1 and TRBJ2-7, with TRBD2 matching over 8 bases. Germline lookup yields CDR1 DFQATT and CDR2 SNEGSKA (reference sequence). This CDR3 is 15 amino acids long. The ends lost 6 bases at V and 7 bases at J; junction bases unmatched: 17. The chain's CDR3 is CSAAGRSGGPREQYF. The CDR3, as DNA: TGCAGTGCCGCAGGCCGAAGCGGGGGACCAAGGGAGCAGTACTTC.

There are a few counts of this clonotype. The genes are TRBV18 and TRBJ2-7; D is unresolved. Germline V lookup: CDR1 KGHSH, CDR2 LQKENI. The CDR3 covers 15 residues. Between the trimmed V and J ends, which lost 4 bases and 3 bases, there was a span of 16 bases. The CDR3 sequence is CASSQPTRYDYEQYF. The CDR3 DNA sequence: TGTGCCAGCTCACAGCCGACCCGCTACGACTACGAGCAGTACTTC.

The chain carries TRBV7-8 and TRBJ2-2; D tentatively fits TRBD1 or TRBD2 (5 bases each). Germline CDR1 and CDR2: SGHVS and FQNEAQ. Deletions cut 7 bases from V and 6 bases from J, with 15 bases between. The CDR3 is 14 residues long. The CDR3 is CASTFAQGAGELFF. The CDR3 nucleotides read TGTGCCAGCACCTTCGCGCAGGGAGCCGGGGAGCTGTTTTTT. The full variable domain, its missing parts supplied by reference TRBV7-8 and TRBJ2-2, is GAGVSQSPRYKVAKRGQDVALRCDPISGHVSLFWYQQALGQGPEFLTYFQNEAQLDKSGLPSDRFFAERPEGSVSTLKIQRTQQEDSAVYLCASTFAQGAGELFFGEGSRLTVL.

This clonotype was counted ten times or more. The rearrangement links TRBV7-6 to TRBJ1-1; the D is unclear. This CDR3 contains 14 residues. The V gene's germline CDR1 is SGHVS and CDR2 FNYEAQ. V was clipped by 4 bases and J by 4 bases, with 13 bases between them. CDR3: CASSSRGVATEAFF. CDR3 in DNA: TGTGCCAGCAGCTCCCGGGGTGTGGCCACTGAAGCTTTCTTT.

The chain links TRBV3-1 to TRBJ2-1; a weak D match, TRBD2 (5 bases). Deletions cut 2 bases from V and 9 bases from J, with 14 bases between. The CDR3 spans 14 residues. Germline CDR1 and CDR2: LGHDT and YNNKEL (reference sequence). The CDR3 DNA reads TGTGCCAGCAGCCAAAGTTTGCGGGCCGGTGAGCAGTTCTTC. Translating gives CASSQSLRAGEQFF.

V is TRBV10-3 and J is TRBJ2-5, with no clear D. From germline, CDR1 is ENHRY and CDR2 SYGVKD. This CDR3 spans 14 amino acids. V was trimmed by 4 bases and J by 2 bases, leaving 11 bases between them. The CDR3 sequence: CAISGPRGQETQYF. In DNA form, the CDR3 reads TGTGCCATCAGTGGGCCCAGAGGACAAGAGACCCAGTACTTC.

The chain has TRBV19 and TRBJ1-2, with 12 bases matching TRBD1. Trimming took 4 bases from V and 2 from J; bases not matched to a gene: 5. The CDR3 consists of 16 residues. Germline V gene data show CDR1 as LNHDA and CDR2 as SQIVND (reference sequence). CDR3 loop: CASSRDRGRLNYGYTF. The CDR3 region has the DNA TGTGCCAGTAGTAGGGACAGGGGGCGGCTGAACTATGGCTACACCTTC.

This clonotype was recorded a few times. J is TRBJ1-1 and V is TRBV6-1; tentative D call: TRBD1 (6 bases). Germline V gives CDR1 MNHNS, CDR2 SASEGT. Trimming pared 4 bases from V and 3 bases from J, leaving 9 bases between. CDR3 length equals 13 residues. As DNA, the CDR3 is TGTGCCAGCAGTGTTAAGGGGGACACTGAAGCTTTCTTT. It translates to CASSVKGDTEAFF.

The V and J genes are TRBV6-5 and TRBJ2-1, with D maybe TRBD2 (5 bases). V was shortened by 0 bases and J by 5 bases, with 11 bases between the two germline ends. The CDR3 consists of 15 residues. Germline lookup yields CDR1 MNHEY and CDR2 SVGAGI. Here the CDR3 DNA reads TGTGCCAGCAGTTACTCGAGGGCTAGCCACAATGAGCAGTTCTTC. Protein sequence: CASSYSRASHNEQFF.

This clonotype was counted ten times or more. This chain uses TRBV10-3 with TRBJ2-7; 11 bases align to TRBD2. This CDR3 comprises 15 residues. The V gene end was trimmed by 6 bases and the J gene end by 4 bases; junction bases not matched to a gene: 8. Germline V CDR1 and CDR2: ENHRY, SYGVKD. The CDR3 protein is CAIRETGLAGYEQYF. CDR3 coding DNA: TGTGCCATCAGGGAGACAGGACTAGCGGGTTACGAGCAGTACTTC.

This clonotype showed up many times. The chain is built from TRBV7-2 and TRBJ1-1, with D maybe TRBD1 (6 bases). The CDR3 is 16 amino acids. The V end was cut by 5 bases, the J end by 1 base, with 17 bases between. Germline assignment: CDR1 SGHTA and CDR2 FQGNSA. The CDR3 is CASSRNVGGPNTEAFF. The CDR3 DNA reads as TGTGCCAGCAGCAGAAATGTGGGGGGGCCGAACACTGAAGCTTTCTTT.

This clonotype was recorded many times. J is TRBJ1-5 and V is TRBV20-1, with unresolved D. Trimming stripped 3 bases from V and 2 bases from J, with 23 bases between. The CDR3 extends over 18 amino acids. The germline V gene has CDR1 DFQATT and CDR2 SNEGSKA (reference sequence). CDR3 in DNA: TGCAGTGCTAGTGGGGAACCCCTAAGCTTGGAGGGCAATCAGCCCCAGCATTTT. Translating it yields CSASGEPLSLEGNQPQHF.

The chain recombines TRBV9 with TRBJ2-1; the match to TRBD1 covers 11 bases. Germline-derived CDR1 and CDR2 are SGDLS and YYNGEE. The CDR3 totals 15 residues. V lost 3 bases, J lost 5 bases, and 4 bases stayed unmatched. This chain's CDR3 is CASSGTGGVHNEQFF. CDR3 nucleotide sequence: TGTGCCAGCAGCGGGACAGGGGGCGTCCACAATGAGCAGTTCTTC.

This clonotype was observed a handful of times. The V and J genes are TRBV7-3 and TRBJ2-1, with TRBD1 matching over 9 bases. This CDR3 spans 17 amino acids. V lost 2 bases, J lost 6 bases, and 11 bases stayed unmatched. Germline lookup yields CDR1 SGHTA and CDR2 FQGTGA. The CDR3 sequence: CASSLLARDRVSNEQFF. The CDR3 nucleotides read TGTGCCAGCAGCTTATTAGCCCGGGACAGGGTCTCCAATGAGCAGTTCTTC.

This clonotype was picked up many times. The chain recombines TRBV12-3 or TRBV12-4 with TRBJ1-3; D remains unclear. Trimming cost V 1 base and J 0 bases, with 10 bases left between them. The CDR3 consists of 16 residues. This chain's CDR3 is CASSLGGRISGNTIYF. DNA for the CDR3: TGTGCCAGCAGTTTAGGCGGACGGATCTCTGGAAACACCATATATTTT.

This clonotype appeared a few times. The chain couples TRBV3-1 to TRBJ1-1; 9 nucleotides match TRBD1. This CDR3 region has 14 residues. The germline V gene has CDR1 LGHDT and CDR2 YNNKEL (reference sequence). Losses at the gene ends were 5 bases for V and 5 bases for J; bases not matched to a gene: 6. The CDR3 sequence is CASSYLTGGTEAFF. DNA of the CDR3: TGTGCCAGCAGCTACTTGACAGGGGGAACTGAAGCTTTCTTT.